The 24 T cell receptor beta chains given below trace back to one sample, sequenced in a study of OX40 agonist ivuxolimab in advanced cancers. Only in-frame clones appear in the TCRdb table, and some are missing; sequencing was by immunoSEQ multiplex PCR. The table records almost 85,000 clones, 86% of them present only once. The sample here was CD4+ or CD8+ T cells sorted from blood, taken in a trial of the OX40 agonist ivuxolimab. The receptors here all came from an adult with an advanced solid tumor such as melanoma, head and neck, liver or kidney cancer.

This clone came up a few times. The V and J genes are TRBV10-2 and TRBJ2-7; the match to TRBD1 covers 10 bases. The CDR3 extends over 14 amino acids. Germline V gene data show CDR1 as WSHSY and CDR2 as SAAADI. Germline trimming cut 7 bases from V and 2 bases from J; bases unmatched to any gene: 5. DNA for the CDR3: TGCGCCAGCACCTGGACAGGGGGAACCTACGAGCAGTACTTC. It encodes CASTWTGGTYEQYF.

This clone was counted once. J is TRBJ1-2 and V is TRBV6-5; 7 bases fit TRBD1. Germline V gene sequence: CDR1 MNHEY, CDR2 SVGAGI. The J segment lost 4 bases and the V segment lost 2 bases, leaving 7 bases of the junction unmatched. The CDR3 totals 15 residues. CDR3 sequence: CASSYGGGVSYGYTF. The CDR3 coding sequence is TGTGCCAGCAGTTACGGAGGGGGCGTCTCCTATGGCTACACCTTC.

Here the CDR3 DNA reads TGTGCCAGCAGCCATAACAGGGGGTTCTACGAGCAGTACTTC. Translation gives CASSHNRGFYEQYF. This chain links TRBV7-9 with TRBJ2-7; 8 positions match TRBD1. Germline V gene sequence: CDR1 SEHNR, CDR2 FQNEAQ (reference sequence). With 5 bases clipped from V and 3 bases from J, the junction kept 6 bases outside the gene matches. The CDR3 runs 14 residues.

This clone was detected ten times or more. The chain has TRBV29-1 and TRBJ1-1, with D possibly being TRBD1 (6 bases). V lost 8 bases to trimming and J lost 0 bases, with 10 bases between them. In germline, CDR1 is SQVTM, CDR2 ANQGSEA. This CDR3 comprises 12 residues. CDR3 in DNA: TGCAGCTCCAGGGGCCTGAACACTGAAGCTTTCTTT. It specifies CSSRGLNTEAFF. The whole variable domain, remainder taken from reference TRBV29-1 and TRBJ1-1, is SAVISQKPSRDICQRGTSLTIQCQVDSQVTMMFWYRQQPGQSLTLIATANQGSEATYESGFVIDKFPISRPNLTFSTLTVSNMSPEDSSIYLCSSRGLNTEAFFGQGTRLTVV.

This rearrangement joins TRBV27 to TRBJ2-1, with 7 bases aligning to TRBD2. The CDR3 loop spans 13 amino acids. J was trimmed by 9 bases and V by 3 bases; bases with no gene match: 5. The germline V gene encodes CDR1 MNHEY and CDR2 SMNVEV (reference sequence). This chain's CDR3 is CASSLSLAAEQFF. The CDR3 DNA follows: TGTGCCAGCAGTTTGTCGCTAGCGGCTGAGCAGTTCTTC.

This chain links TRBV7-9 with TRBJ2-1; tentatively, D is TRBD2 (5 bases). The CDR3 is made up of 15 amino acids. Germline V gene lookup returns CDR1 SEHNR and CDR2 FQNEAQ (reference sequence). Trimming took off 4 bases at V and 8 bases at J, with 18 bases between the two ends. The CDR3 coding sequence is TGTGCCAGCAGCTCCATAAAGAGGGTGTTTGATGAGCAGTTCTTC. Amino acids: CASSSIKRVFDEQFF.

The chain joins TRBV19 to TRBJ2-7, with 8 bases aligning to TRBD1. CDR3 length: 15 amino acids. Looked up from germline, CDR1 is LNHDA and CDR2 is SQIVND (reference sequence). The V gene end was trimmed by 4 bases and the J gene end by 0 bases; junction bases not matched to a gene: 5. The CDR3 reads CASSTQGTGSYEQYF. For the CDR3, the DNA is TGTGCCAGTAGTACACAGGGGACAGGCTCCTACGAGCAGTACTTC.

The rearrangement links TRBV7-2 to TRBJ2-7, with TRBD2 identical over 12 bases. J lost 3 bases, V lost 4 bases, and 4 bases had no gene match. The CDR3 loop spans 15 amino acids. Germline assignment: CDR1 SGHTA and CDR2 FQGNSA. The CDR3 sequence: CASSWGTSGFYEQYF. Written as DNA, the CDR3 is TGTGCCAGCAGCTGGGGGACTAGCGGGTTCTACGAGCAGTACTTC.

The chain has TRBV27 and TRBJ1-1, with D possibly TRBD1 on 6 matching bases. Germline CDR1 and CDR2: MNHEY and SMNVEV (reference sequence). The CDR3 covers 14 residues. V lost 0 bases and J lost 5, with 10 bases in between. CDR3: CASSLSVGQTEAFF. The CDR3 DNA sequence: TGTGCCAGCAGTTTATCTGTTGGACAGACTGAAGCTTTCTTT.

About this clone: At one boundary the junction diverges from the germline segment, which might be a read error. The chain links TRBV29-1 to TRBJ2-1; 8 bases match TRBD1. Germline CDR1 SQVTM, CDR2 ANQGSEA. This CDR3 region has 18 residues. DNA of the CDR3: TGCAACGTTGAAGGCGACAGGGGTGTTTTAGAGTCCTACAATGAGCAGTTCTTC. Encoded protein: CNVEGDRGVLESYNEQFF.

This clone was recorded once. This chain connects TRBV6-6 to TRBJ2-3; no definite D call. V lost 5 bases, J lost 1 base, and 4 bases lay in between. From germline, CDR1 is MNHNY and CDR2 SVGAGI (reference sequence). The CDR3 is 12 amino acids. The CDR3 DNA sequence: TGTGCCAGCAGTACACGCACAGATACGCAGTATTTT. Its protein product is CASSTRTDTQYF.

The V gene is TRBV5-1, the J gene TRBJ2-7, with 8 bases identical to TRBD1. V trimming: 4 bases; J trimming: 3 bases; junction bases outside the gene matches: 6. The CDR3 contains 14 residues. Germline V gene lookup returns CDR1 SGHRS and CDR2 YFSETQ. The DNA of the CDR3 is TGCGCCAGCAGCCCCCTAGGACAGGGCTACGAGCAGTACTTC. As protein: CASSPLGQGYEQYF. The full variable domain, in which reference TRBV5-1 and TRBJ2-7 provide the parts outside the CDR3, is KAGVTQTPRYLIKTRGQQVTLSCSPISGHRSVSWYQQTPGQGLQFLFEYFSETQRNKGNFPGRFSGRQFSNSRSEMNVSTLELGDSALYLCASSPLGQGYEQYFGPGTRLTVT.

This clone showed up just a few times. This chain joins TRBV9 and TRBJ2-1, with D perhaps matching TRBD2 (6 bases). The germline V gene encodes CDR1 SGDLS and CDR2 YYNGEE. There are 15 residues in the CDR3. The V gene lost 0 bases and the J gene lost 2 bases, with 9 bases spanning the gap. CDR3 region: CASSVAGSPYNEQFF. In DNA form, the CDR3 reads TGTGCCAGCAGCGTAGCCGGGAGTCCCTACAATGAGCAGTTCTTC.

V and J are TRBV6-5 and TRBJ1-2; D perhaps matches TRBD1 (5 bases). The CDR3 is made up of 15 amino acids. The germline V gene has CDR1 MNHEY and CDR2 SVGAGI. Trimming stripped 2 bases from V and 0 bases from J, with 10 bases between. The CDR3 loop is CASSYGAASNYGYTF. CDR3 DNA sequence: TGTGCCAGCAGTTACGGGGCAGCCTCTAACTATGGCTACACCTTC.

The chain combines TRBV6-5 with TRBJ2-1; 9 nucleotides line up with TRBD1. The CDR3 is 14 residues long. The V gene end was trimmed by 6 bases and the J gene end by 7 bases; junction bases not matched to a gene: 7. The V gene's germline CDR1 is MNHEY and CDR2 SVGAGI. CDR3 in amino acids: CASSSTDRGNEQFF. In nucleotides, the CDR3 is TGTGCCAGCAGCTCAACGGACAGGGGAAATGAGCAGTTCTTC.

The chain uses TRBV20-1 and TRBJ1-1; D is uncertain. Between the trimmed V and J ends, which lost 0 bases and 9 bases, there was a span of 8 bases. In germline, CDR1 is DFQATT, CDR2 SNEGSKA (reference sequence). The CDR3 runs 11 residues. CDR3 in amino acids: CSAREGYKAFF. DNA of the CDR3: TGCAGTGCTAGAGAAGGGTATAAAGCTTTCTTT.

The gene calls are TRBV30 and TRBJ1-2, with D uncertain. The CDR3 totals 16 residues. Trimming pared 2 bases from V and 0 bases from J, leaving 16 bases between. Germline V gene lookup returns CDR1 GTSNPN and CDR2 SVGIG (reference sequence). CDR3 nucleotides: TGTGCCTGGAGTCTAAGCTTCACCAGCGCTAACTATGGCTACACCTTC. It yields the protein CAWSLSFTSANYGYTF.

The V call is TRBV5-1, the J call TRBJ2-2, with D possibly TRBD1 on 6 matching bases. The germline V gene encodes CDR1 SGHRS and CDR2 YFSETQ. The CDR3 sequence is 11 residues long. V was pared by 3 bases and J by 10 bases, with 7 bases between. This CDR3 is CASSWGQELFF. Written as DNA, the CDR3 is TGCGCCAGCAGCTGGGGACAGGAGCTGTTTTTT.

The J gene is TRBJ1-3, the V gene TRBV6-1; no clear D gene. The CDR3 length is 14 residues. Trimming left V 7 bases short and J 0 bases short, with 10 bases between. From germline, CDR1 is MNHNS and CDR2 SASEGT. The CDR3 spells CASTRRGSGNTIYF. The DNA of the CDR3 is TGTGCCAGCACCCGACGGGGCTCTGGAAACACCATATATTTT.

The rearrangement uses TRBV5-1 and TRBJ1-1; D is unresolved. Trimming took 1 base from V and 1 from J, leaving 8 bases between them. CDR3 length: 14 residues. The germline gives CDR1 SGHRS, CDR2 YFSETQ. CDR3 coding DNA: TGCGCCAGCAGCTTGCGGGCGAGGAACACTGAAGCTTTCTTT. Translation: CASSLRARNTEAFF.

The CDR3 here is CASSGQPTGNTIYF. The CDR3, as DNA: TGCGCCAGCAGTGGCCAACCAACTGGAAACACCATATATTTT. This chain connects TRBV5-1 to TRBJ1-3; D ambiguous. Trimming took off 5 bases at V and 2 bases at J, with 11 bases between the two ends. Looked up from germline, CDR1 is SGHRS and CDR2 is YFSETQ. The CDR3 length is 14 residues.

This clone was observed a single time. Other DNA sequences in the same sample also yield this CDR3. The genes are TRBV2 and TRBJ1-2; 9 nucleotides align to TRBD1. There are 16 residues in the CDR3. From germline, CDR1 is SNHLY and CDR2 FYNNEI. The V gene end was trimmed by 6 bases and the J gene end by 2 bases; junction bases not matched to a gene: 10. The CDR3 spells CASRTPGQGYNYGYTF. CDR3 DNA: TGTGCCAGCAGAACCCCGGGACAGGGTTACAACTATGGCTACACCTTC.

The gene calls are TRBV27 and TRBJ2-3; 9 bases are a match to TRBD2. V shed 5 bases and J 2 bases; nucleotides not matched to a gene: 11. Per germline, CDR1 MNHEY and CDR2 SMNVEV (reference sequence). The CDR3 loop spans 17 amino acids. CDR3 sequence: CASSSVRTSDFTDTQYF. For the CDR3, the DNA is TGTGCCAGCAGTAGTGTTCGGACTAGCGATTTCACAGATACGCAGTATTTT.

The chain is built from TRBV15 and TRBJ2-7, with 9 bases matching TRBD2. Losses at the gene ends were 5 bases for V and 2 bases for J; bases not matched to a gene: 7. The CDR3 has 15 residues. Per germline, CDR1 LNHNV and CDR2 YYDKDF (reference sequence). The CDR3 region has the DNA TGTGCCACCAGCGCCGGGACTAGCCGTACCTACGAGCAGTACTTC. It is translated as CATSAGTSRTYEQYF.